This T cell receptor (beta chain) was found in a study of blood T cell repertoires in COVID-19. As for the study in general: In each case, the material was cDNA or gDNA derived from T cells, B-cell-depleted T cells, or PBMCs.

The method was immunoSEQ multiplex PCR; TCRdb's version includes in-frame clones alone and lacks a portion of them. This table has 160,000 or so clones, 75% to 85% appearing once. The receptor's source is a woman between 50 and 59 years old with acute or convalescent COVID-19. The sample was peripheral blood.

The CDR3, as DNA: TGTGCCAGCAGCCAAGGTCTGTCCGGGGAGCCCCAGCATTTT. This encodes CASSQGLSGEPQHF. The chain is built from TRBV3-1 (or the pseudogene TRBV3-2) and TRBJ1-5; D gene uncertain. CDR1 and CDR2 from the germline V gene are LGHDT and YNNKEL (reference sequence). V lost 1 base and J lost 8, with 12 bases in between. The length of the CDR3 is 14 residues.